The present entry profiles one T cell receptor beta chain with its context. One Seattle source followed patients from active infection through their disease course. These data are taken from a study of blood T cell repertoires in COVID-19. About the study: Whether acute or convalescent, the COVID-19 samples came from the United States, Italy and Spain. The cDNA or gDNA used as material had been derived from T cells, B-cell-depleted T cells, or PBMCs.

Original data processing: Amplification of reference gene primers provided the estimated nucleated cell counts. Produced via immunoSEQ multiplex PCR; TCRdb's table is partial and in-frame only. The D gene and trimming were derived from the DNA, and the V and J assignments and clone size from that table. The sample contains tens of thousands of clones, roughly 90% of which appear only once. Sequencing was done on a sample of peripheral blood. The clonotype originates from a man aged 60 to 69 with COVID-19, enrolled during active disease.

The chain's CDR3 is CASSDGAGEGRKQFF. The CDR3 DNA sequence: TGTGCCAGCAGTGATGGGGCGGGAGAGGGGCGGAAGCAGTTCTTC. This chain links TRBV2 with TRBJ2-1, with 7 positions matching TRBD2. Germline V CDR1 and CDR2: SNHLY, FYNNEI. This CDR3 contains 15 residues. V lost 3 bases and J lost 11; bases outside the gene matches: 13. Full variable domain (outside the CDR3, taken from reference TRBV2 and TRBJ2-1): EPEVTQTPSHQVTQMGQEVILRCVPISNHLYFYWYRQILGQKVEFLVSFYNNEISEKSEIFDDQFSVERPDGSNFTLKIRSTKLEDSAMYFCASSDGAGEGRKQFFGPGTRLTVL.